The source of this TCR beta chain is a study of graft-versus-host responses after intestinal transplantation. The table came from immunoSEQ multiplex PCR; TCRdb's copy has only in-frame clones and leaves some out. The top ten clones hold over 0.15% of a sample with approximately 120,000 clones, over 85% of them seen once. As to this clone: The antigen remains undetermined.

The CDR3 extends over 13 amino acids. With 6 bases removed from V and 7 bases from J, the gap between germline ends came to 13 bases. Germline V gene lookup returns CDR1 MNHNS and CDR2 SASEGT. This chain links TRBV6-1 with TRBJ1-5; the D gene is possibly TRBD1 (5 bases). The input for sequencing was unstimulated CD4+ T cells sorted from spleen or lymph node cells, taken before intestinal transplant. The TCR comes from a human donor who received an intestinal transplant. The CDR3 DNA is TGTGCCAGCAGCCCTCAGGGTCTCCAGCCCCAGCATTTT. Translating gives CASSPQGLQPQHF.